This TCR beta chain came from a study of T-cell memory formation after mild COVID-19. TCRdb reanalysed the 5' RACE reads using MiXCR and keeps one entry per CDR3 protein. The repertoire consists of 250,000 or so distinct CDR3 sequences, with approximately 19% occurring once and the leading ten covering 20% to 25%. Trimming left V 3 bases short and J 6 bases short, with 15 bases between. Germline V lookup: CDR1 SGDLS, CDR2 YYNGEE. The CDR3 consists of 15 residues. General observations from the study: The study found balanced CD4/CD8 in clones contracting day 15 to 85 and a CD4+ lean in later expanders.

This clonotype has only a few counts. What it recognizes is unknown. The V call is TRBV9, the J call TRBJ2-2; a possible D gene is TRBD1 (5 bases). This TCR came from a young man who had mild COVID-19 (a few samples of this study predate the infection). Cell type and time point are not known. Sequenced input: PBMCs or a T cell subset sorted from them (not recorded which). CDR3 amino acids: CASSAQGNWAGELFF. As DNA, the CDR3 is TGTGCCAGCAGCGCTCAGGGTAATTGGGCCGGGGAGCTGTTTTTT.